The entry that follows covers one T cell receptor beta chain sequence. Its matching antigen is unknown. The data derive from a study of shared clonotypes between healthy human individuals. For the study at large: There were three CD4 naive, three CD4 memory, two CD8 naive and one CD8 memory plates per donor. General observations from the study: Among a handful of donors, approximately 5% of naive CD4 clonotypes were found in common. Among donors, the sharing of clonotypes was expected to be influenced by sequencing depth.

Germline V lookup: CDR1 SGHNT, CDR2 YYREEE (reference sequence). The CDR3 is 13 residues long. Trimming cost V 2 bases and J 1 base, with 6 bases left between them. The method was immunoSEQ multiplex PCR; TCRdb's version includes in-frame clones alone and lacks a portion of them. The data show 2 million to 2.5 million clones, nearly 97% seen once. Sequencing was performed on naive CD4+ T cells sorted from blood. The subset: CD45RA+ positively selected. This chain connects TRBV5-4 to TRBJ1-2; D remains unclear. The receptor comes from a man aged 18-30 years in good health. The DNA of the CDR3 is TGTGCCAGCAGCTTAAGGGATAACTATGGCTACACCTTC. Translation gives CASSLRDNYGYTF.